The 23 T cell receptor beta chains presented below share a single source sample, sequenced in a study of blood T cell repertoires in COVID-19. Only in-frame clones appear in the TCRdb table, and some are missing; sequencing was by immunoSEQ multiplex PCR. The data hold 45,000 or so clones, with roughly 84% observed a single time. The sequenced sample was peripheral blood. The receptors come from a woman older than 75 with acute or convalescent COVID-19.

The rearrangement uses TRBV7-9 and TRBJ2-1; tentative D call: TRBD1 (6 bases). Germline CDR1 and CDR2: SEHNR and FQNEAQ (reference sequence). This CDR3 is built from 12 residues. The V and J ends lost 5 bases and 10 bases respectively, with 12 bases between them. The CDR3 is CASSNRRGEQFF. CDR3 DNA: TGTGCCAGCAGCAACCGCAGGGGCGAGCAGTTCTTC.

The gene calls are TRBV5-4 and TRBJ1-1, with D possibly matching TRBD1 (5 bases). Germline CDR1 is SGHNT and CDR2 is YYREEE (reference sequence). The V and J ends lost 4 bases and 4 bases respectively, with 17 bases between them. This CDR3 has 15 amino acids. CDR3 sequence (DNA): TGTGCCAGCAGCCCTTTCGCCGGGGGTAGCACTGAAGCTTTCTTT. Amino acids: CASSPFAGGSTEAFF.

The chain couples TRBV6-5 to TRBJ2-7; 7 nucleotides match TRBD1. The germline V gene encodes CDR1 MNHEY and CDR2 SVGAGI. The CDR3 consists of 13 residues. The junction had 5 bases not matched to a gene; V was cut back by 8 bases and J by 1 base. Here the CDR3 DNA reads TGTGCCAGCTTTCGACAGGGTTCCTACGAGCAGTACTTC. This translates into CASFRQGSYEQYF.

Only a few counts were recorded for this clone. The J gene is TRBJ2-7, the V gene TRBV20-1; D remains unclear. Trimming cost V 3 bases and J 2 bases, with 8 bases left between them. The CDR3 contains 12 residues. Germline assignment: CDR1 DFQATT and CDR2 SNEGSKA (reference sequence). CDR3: CSASSRAYEQYF. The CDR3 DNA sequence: TGCAGTGCTAGTAGCCGGGCCTACGAGCAGTACTTC.

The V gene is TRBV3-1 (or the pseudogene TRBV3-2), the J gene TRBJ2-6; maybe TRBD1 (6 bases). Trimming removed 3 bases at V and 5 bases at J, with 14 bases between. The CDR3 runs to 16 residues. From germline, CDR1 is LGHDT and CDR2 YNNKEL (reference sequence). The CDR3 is CASSQDKGVRANVLTF. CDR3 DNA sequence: TGTGCCAGCAGCCAGGATAAGGGGGTCCGGGCCAACGTCCTGACTTTC.

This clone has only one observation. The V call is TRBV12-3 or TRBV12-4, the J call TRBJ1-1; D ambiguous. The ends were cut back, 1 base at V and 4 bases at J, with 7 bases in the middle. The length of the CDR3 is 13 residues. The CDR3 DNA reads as TGTGCCAGCAGTTTAGGCCCGGTCACTGAAGCTTTCTTT. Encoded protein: CASSLGPVTEAFF.

The CDR3 DNA is TGCGCCAGCAGTTGGACTAGCGGGACCGATGAGCAGTTCTTC. It translates to CASSWTSGTDEQFF. V is TRBV10-2 and J is TRBJ2-1; 12 nucleotides agree with TRBD2. The CDR3 is 14 amino acids. Unmatched junction bases numbered 4, after V lost 5 bases and J lost 8 bases. Germline V CDR1 and CDR2: WSHSY, SAAADI.

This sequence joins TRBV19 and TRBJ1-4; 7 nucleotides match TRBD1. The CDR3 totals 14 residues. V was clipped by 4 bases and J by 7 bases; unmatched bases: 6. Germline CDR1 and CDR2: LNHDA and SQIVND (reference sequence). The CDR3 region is CASSKGDRTEKLFF. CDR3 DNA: TGTGCCAGTAGTAAAGGGGACAGAACTGAAAAACTGTTTTTT.

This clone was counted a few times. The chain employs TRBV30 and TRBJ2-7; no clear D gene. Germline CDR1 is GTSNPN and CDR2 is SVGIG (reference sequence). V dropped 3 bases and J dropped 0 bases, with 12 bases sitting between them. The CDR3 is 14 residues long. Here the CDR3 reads CAWRRSRTSYEQYF. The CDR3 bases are TGTGCCTGGAGGAGATCCCGTACCTCCTACGAGCAGTACTTC.

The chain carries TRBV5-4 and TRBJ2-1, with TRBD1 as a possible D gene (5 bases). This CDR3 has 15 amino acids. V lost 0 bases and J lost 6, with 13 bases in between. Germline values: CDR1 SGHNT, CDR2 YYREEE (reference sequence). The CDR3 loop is CASSLVGPGSNEQFF. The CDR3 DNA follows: TGTGCCAGCAGCTTGGTGGGGCCAGGGTCCAATGAGCAGTTCTTC.

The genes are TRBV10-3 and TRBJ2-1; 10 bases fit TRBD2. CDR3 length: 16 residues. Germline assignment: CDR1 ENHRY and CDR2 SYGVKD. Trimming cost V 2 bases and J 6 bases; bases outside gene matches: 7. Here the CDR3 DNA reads TGTGCCATCAGTGAGGACCCGGGACTAGCGTCCAATGAGCAGTTCTTC. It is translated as CAISEDPGLASNEQFF.

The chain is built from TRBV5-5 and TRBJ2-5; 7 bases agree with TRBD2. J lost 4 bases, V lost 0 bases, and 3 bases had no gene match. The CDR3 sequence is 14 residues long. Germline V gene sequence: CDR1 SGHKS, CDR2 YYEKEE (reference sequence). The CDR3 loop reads CASSLGSGGETQYF. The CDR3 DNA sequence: TGTGCCAGCAGCTTGGGGTCGGGGGGAGAGACCCAGTACTTC.

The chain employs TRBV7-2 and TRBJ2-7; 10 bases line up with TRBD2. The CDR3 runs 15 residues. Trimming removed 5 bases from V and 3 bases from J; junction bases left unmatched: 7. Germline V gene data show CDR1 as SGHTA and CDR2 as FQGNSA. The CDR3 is CASSAEAGGGYEQYF. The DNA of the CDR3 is TGTGCCAGCAGCGCTGAAGCGGGAGGGGGCTACGAGCAGTACTTC.

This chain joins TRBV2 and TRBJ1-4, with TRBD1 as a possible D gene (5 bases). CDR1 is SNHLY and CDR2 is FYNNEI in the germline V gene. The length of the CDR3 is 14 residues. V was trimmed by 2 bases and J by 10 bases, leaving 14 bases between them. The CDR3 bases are TGTGCCAGCAGTGAAAGTGACAGAGTCGCAAAACTGTTTTTT. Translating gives CASSESDRVAKLFF.

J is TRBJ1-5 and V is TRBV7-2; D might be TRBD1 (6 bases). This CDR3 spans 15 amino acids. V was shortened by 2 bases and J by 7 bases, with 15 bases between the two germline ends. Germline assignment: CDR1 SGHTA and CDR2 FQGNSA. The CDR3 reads CASSLTRGAGQPQHF. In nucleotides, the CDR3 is TGTGCCAGCAGCTTAACCAGGGGCGCCGGGCAGCCCCAGCATTTT. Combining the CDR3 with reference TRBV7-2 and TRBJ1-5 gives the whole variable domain GAGVSQSPSNKVTEKGKDVELRCDPISGHTALYWYRQSLGQGLEFLIYFQGNSAPDKSGLPSDRFSAERTGGSVSTLTIQRTQQEDSAVYLCASSLTRGAGQPQHFGDGTRLSIL.

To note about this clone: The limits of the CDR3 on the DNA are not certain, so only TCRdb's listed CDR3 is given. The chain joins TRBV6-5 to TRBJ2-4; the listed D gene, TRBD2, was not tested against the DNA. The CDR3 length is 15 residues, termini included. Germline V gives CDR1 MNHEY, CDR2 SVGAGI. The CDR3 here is CASAFGPGAKNIQYF.

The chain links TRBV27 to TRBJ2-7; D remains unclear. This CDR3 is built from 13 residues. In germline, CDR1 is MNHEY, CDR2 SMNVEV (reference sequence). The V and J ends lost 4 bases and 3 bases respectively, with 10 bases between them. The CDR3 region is CASSWAAGYEQYF. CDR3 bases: TGTGCCAGCAGTTGGGCAGCTGGCTACGAGCAGTACTTC.

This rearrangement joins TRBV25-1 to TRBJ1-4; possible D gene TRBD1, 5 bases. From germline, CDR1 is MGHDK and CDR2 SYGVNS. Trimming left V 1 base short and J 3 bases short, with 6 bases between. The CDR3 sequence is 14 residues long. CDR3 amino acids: CASSELGPNEKLFF. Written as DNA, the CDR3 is TGTGCCAGCAGTGAATTGGGGCCTAATGAAAAACTGTTTTTT.

In DNA form, the CDR3 reads TGCGCCAGCAGCACGGGACAGCCCGGGGGAAACACCATATATTTT. This gives the protein CASSTGQPGGNTIYF. The chain is built from TRBV5-1 and TRBJ1-3, with TRBD1 matching over 7 bases. Germline-derived CDR1 and CDR2 are SGHRS and YFSETQ. Unmatched junction bases numbered 8, after V lost 4 bases and J lost 4 bases. The CDR3 has 15 residues.

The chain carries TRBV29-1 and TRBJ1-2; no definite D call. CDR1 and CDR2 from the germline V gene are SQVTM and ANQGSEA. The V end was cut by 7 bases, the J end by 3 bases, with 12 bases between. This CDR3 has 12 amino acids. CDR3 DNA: TGCAGCGCTTGGGGAGTGGACTATGGCTACACCTTC. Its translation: CSAWGVDYGYTF.

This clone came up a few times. CDR3 coding DNA: TGTGCCAGCAGCCCGGGACAGGGGGAAGGCTACACCTTC. Translating it yields CASSPGQGEGYTF. This rearrangement joins TRBV3-1 (or the pseudogene TRBV3-2) to TRBJ1-2; 11 positions match TRBD1. Germline V gene data show CDR1 as LGHDT and CDR2 as YNNKEL (reference sequence). Trimming took 4 bases from V and 8 from J; bases not matched to a gene: 3. The CDR3 covers 13 residues.

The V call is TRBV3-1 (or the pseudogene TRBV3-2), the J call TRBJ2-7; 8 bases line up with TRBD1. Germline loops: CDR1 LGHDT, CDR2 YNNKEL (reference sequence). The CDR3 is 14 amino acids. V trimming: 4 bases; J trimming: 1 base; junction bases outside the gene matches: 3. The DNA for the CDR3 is TGTGCCAGCAGCCTCGGGACAGGTTCCTACGAGCAGTACTTC. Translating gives CASSLGTGSYEQYF.

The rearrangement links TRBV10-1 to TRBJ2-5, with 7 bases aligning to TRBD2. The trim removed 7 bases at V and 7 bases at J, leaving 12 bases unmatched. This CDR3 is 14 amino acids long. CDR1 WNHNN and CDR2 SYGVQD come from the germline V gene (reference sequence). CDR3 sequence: CASNWQGGEWTQYF. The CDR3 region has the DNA TGCGCCAGCAATTGGCAGGGAGGGGAGTGGACCCAGTACTTC.